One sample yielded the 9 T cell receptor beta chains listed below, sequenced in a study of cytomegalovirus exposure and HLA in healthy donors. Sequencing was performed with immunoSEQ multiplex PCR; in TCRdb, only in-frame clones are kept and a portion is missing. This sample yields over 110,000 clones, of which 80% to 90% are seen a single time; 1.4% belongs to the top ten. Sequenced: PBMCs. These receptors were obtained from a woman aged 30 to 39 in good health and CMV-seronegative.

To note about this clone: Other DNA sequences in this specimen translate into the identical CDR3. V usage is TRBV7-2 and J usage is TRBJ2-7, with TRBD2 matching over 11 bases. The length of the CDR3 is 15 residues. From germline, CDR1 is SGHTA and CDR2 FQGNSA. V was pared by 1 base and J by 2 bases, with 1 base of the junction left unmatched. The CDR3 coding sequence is TGTGCCAGCAGCTTAGTAGCGGGGGGGACCTACGAGCAGTACTTC. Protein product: CASSLVAGGTYEQYF.

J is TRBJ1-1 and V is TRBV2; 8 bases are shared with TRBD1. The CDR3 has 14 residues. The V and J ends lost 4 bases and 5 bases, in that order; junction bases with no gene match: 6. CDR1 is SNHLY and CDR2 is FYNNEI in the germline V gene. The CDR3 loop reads CASSVDRGRTEAFF. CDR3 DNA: TGTGCCAGCAGTGTTGACAGGGGAAGGACTGAAGCTTTCTTT.

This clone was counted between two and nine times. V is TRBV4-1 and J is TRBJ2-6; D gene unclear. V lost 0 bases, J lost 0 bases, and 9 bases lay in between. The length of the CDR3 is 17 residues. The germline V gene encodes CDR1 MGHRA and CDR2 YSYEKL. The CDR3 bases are TGCGCCAGCAGCCAAGATCAGTCGAACTCTGGGGCCAACGTCCTGACTTTC. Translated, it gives CASSQDQSNSGANVLTF.

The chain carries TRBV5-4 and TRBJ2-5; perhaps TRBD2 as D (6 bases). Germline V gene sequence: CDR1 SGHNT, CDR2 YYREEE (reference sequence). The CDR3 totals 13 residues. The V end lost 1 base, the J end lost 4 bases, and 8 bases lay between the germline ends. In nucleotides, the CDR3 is TGTGCCAGCAGCTTGAAGGGACTAGAGACCCAGTACTTC. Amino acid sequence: CASSLKGLETQYF.

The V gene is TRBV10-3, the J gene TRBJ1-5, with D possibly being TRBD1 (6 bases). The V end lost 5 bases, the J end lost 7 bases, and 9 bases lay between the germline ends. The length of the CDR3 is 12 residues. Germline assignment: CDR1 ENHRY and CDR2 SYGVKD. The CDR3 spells CAISKGEQPQHF. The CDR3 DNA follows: TGTGCCATCAGTAAGGGGGAACAGCCCCAGCATTTT.

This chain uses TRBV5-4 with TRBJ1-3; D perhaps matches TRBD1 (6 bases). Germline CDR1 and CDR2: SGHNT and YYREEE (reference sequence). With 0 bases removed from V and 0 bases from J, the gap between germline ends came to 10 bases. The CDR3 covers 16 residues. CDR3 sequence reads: CASSLGAGASGNTIYF. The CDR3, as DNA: TGTGCCAGCAGCTTGGGCGCAGGGGCCTCTGGAAACACCATATATTTT.

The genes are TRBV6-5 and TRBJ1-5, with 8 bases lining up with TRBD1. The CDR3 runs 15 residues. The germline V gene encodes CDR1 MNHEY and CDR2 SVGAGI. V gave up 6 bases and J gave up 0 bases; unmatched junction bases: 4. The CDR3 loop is CASSPTGVSNQPQHF. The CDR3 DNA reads TGTGCCAGCAGCCCGACAGGGGTTAGCAATCAGCCCCAGCATTTT.

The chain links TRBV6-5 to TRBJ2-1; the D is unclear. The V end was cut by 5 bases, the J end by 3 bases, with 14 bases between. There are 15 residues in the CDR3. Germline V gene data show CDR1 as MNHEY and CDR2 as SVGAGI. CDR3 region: CASSPDGGDYNEQFF. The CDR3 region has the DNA TGTGCCAGCAGTCCCGACGGCGGAGACTACAATGAGCAGTTCTTC.

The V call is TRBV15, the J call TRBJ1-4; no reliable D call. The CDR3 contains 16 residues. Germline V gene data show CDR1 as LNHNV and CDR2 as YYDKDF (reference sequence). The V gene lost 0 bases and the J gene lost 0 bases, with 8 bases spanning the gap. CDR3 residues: CATSREVRATNEKLFF. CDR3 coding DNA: TGTGCCACCAGCAGAGAGGTGCGTGCAACTAATGAAAAACTGTTTTTT.